The 3 T cell receptor beta chains below all came from one sample that was sequenced in a study of identical twins. Using its own MiXCR run on the 5' RACE reads, TCRdb lists one record per CDR3 protein. The sample records approximately 630,000 distinct CDR3 sequences, just over 7% being singletons. These data were likewise used in another study, on yellow fever vaccine responses in identical twins.

Sequencing was performed on PBMCs. The receptors here all came from a woman between 18 and 30 years old in good health.

The V call is TRBV29-1, the J call TRBJ1-1; TRBD1 is a possible D gene (5 bases). The CDR3 runs 12 residues. Germline loops: CDR1 SQVTM, CDR2 ANQGSEA. The V and J ends lost 4 bases and 2 bases respectively, with 8 bases between them. The CDR3 protein is CSVGRDNTEAFF. In DNA, the CDR3 is TGCAGCGTTGGCAGGGACAACACTGAAGCTTTCTTT.

The table lists this clonotype with many counts. The chain couples TRBV5-1 to TRBJ2-2; 11 nucleotides line up with TRBD2. Trimming cost V 0 bases and J 0 bases; bases outside gene matches: 4. The CDR3 has 18 residues. In germline, CDR1 is SGHRS, CDR2 YFSETQ. CDR3 nucleotide sequence: TGCGCCAGCAGCTTGGCTCCGGGACTAGCGGCGAACACCGGGGAGCTGTTTTTT. It encodes CASSLAPGLAANTGELFF.

This clonotype appeared many times. V is TRBV6-5 and J is TRBJ2-7, with 7 bases lining up with TRBD1. J gave up 3 bases and V 4 bases, and 9 bases lay outside the gene matches. CDR1 is MNHEY and CDR2 is SVGAGI in the germline V gene. The length of the CDR3 is 15 residues. As DNA, the CDR3 is TGTGCCAGCAGTTCCCCGGGACAGACACGCTACGAGCAGTACTTC. Its translation: CASSSPGQTRYEQYF.